The TCR beta chain under discussion was sequenced for a study of blood T cell repertoires in COVID-19. Background on the study: PBMCs, B-cell-depleted T cells, or T cells were the source of the cDNA or gDNA that made up the material.

Per the study methods: It was from reference gene primer amplification that nucleated cell counts were estimated. Clones were sequenced by immunoSEQ multiplex PCR, and TCRdb holds only the in-frame ones, with some missing. Clone size and the V and J calls come from that table; the DNA yielded D and trimming. This table holds about 200,000 clones, approximately 81% found once. Germline V gene data show CDR1 as SGHTA and CDR2 as FQGNSA. V was clipped by 4 bases and J by 4 bases; unmatched bases: 6. The CDR3 extends over 15 amino acids. This receptor was identified in a woman of 80 years or more with acute or convalescent COVID-19. J is TRBJ2-1 and V is TRBV7-2, with TRBD2 matching over 8 bases. The sequenced sample was peripheral blood. The CDR3 sequence: CASSSGGATYNEQFF. CDR3 in DNA: TGTGCCAGCAGCTCCGGGGGGGCCACATACAATGAGCAGTTCTTC.